The 26 T cell receptor beta chains listed next were all sequenced from one sample in a study of post-analysis software for immune sequencing data. Points from the study as a whole: Roughly 5 TRBV segments occurring more often in patients than controls included TRBV5-6, TRBV5-1 and TRBV20-1.

Tagging with unique molecular identifiers was a feature of the TCR beta cDNA libraries. MiXCR, applied by TCRdb to the PCR reads, yields one record per CDR3 protein. The sample holds some 240,000 distinct CDR3 sequences, about 40% seen once. The antigens for these receptors are not known. The sequenced sample was blood. The receptors stem from a girl between 10 and 17 years old with multiple sclerosis.

This clonotype showed up just a few times. The CDR3 sequence: CASSQVPNANYGYTF. CDR3 nucleotide sequence: TGTGCCAGCAGCCAGGTACCCAATGCTAACTATGGCTACACCTTC. The gene calls are TRBV3-1 and TRBJ1-2; unclear D gene. Deletions cut 3 bases from V and 0 bases from J, with 11 bases between. This CDR3 is built from 15 residues. From germline, CDR1 is LGHDT and CDR2 YNNKEL (reference sequence).

Note on this clonotype: A much larger clone is a single base away; this may be a read error. The J gene is TRBJ2-3, the V gene TRBV12-3 or TRBV12-4; no definite D call. This CDR3 is built from 15 residues. Deletions cut 4 bases from V and 6 bases from J, with 17 bases between. This CDR3 is CASSSPAGRSDTQYF. The CDR3 coding sequence is TGTGCCAGCAGTTCCCCGGCTGGGCGAAGCGATACGCAGTATTTT.

Turning to this clonotype: A much larger clone is a single base away; this may be a read error. This sequence joins TRBV3-1 and TRBJ2-1; 9 nucleotides agree with TRBD2. The CDR3 has 15 amino acids. Losses at the gene ends were 5 bases for V and 6 bases for J; bases not matched to a gene: 8. The germline CDR1 and CDR2 sequences are LGHDT and YNNKEL (reference sequence). The CDR3 spells CASSSGGGGVNEQFF. The CDR3 DNA reads TGTGCCAGCAGCTCCGGCGGGGGGGGAGTCAATGAGCAGTTCTTC.

A few counts support this clonotype. The genes are TRBV25-1 and TRBJ2-2, with 9 bases aligning to TRBD1. CDR1 is MGHDK and CDR2 is SYGVNS in the germline V gene. This CDR3 has 18 amino acids. The V gene end was trimmed by 6 bases and the J gene end by 2 bases; junction bases not matched to a gene: 13. CDR3 protein: CASSLTGGLWINTGELFF. The DNA of the CDR3 is TGTGCCAGCAGCCTGACAGGGGGACTTTGGATAAACACCGGGGAGCTGTTTTTT.

The V gene is TRBV16, the J gene TRBJ2-2, with D possibly called TRBD1 or TRBD2 (5 bases each). The V end lost 4 bases, the J end lost 3 bases, and 15 bases lay between the germline ends. Germline CDR1 reads KGHSY; CDR2 reads FQNENV. The CDR3 spans 16 residues. The CDR3 coding sequence is TGTGCCAGCAGCCGATTAGCTGGGGGAGACACCGGGGAGCTGTTTTTT. It specifies CASSRLAGGDTGELFF.

Concerning this clonotype itself: With a much larger clone just one base away, this may be a read error. The genes are TRBV28 and TRBJ2-5; TRBD2 matches 11 bases. The CDR3 has 15 residues. V trimming: 5 bases; J trimming: 11 bases; junction bases outside the gene matches: 13. Germline CDR1 MDHEN, CDR2 SYDVKM. CDR3 loop: CASSRLAGSKDEQYF. Here the CDR3 DNA reads TGTGCCAGCAGTCGACTAGCGGGGTCTAAGGATGAGCAGTACTTC.

As concerns this clonotype: Here the CDR3 omits its conserved ending phenylalanine or tryptophan, so a read error is the likely source. The J gene is TRBJ2-7, the V gene TRBV29-1; D is perhaps TRBD1 (6 bases). Germline loops: CDR1 SQVTM, CDR2 ANQGSEA. This CDR3 comprises 13 residues. Deletions cut 1 base from V and 2 bases from J, with 9 bases between. For the CDR3, the DNA is TGCAGCGTTGAAGTAGACAGGCCCTACGAGCAGTACTCC. Protein sequence: CSVEVDRPYEQYS.

This clonotype has at least ten counts. This chain joins TRBV20-1 and TRBJ2-3, with 14 nucleotides matching TRBD2. There are 16 residues in the CDR3. Unmatched junction bases numbered 5, after V lost 2 bases and J lost 4 bases. CDR1 DFQATT and CDR2 SNEGSKA come from the germline V gene (reference sequence). This CDR3 is CSARQGLAGVADTQYF. The DNA of the CDR3 is TGCAGTGCTAGACAGGGACTAGCGGGAGTCGCAGATACGCAGTATTTT.

This clonotype occurred many times. This chain uses TRBV20-1 with TRBJ2-1, with TRBD2 identical over 9 bases. This CDR3 region has 14 residues. J was trimmed by 8 bases and V by 5 bases; bases with no gene match: 10. The germline CDR1 and CDR2 sequences are DFQATT and SNEGSKA (reference sequence). DNA of the CDR3: TGCAGTGCTTTCGAGAGCGGGAGGTCCGATGAGCAGTTCTTC. Translating gives CSAFESGRSDEQFF.

The chain combines TRBV12-5 with TRBJ2-3; TRBD2 aligns across 8 bases. Trimming at V came to 0 bases and at J to 1 base, leaving 3 bases not matched to a gene. Germline CDR1 is LGHNT and CDR2 is FRNRAP. This CDR3 has 16 residues. The CDR3, as DNA: TGTGCTAGTGGTTTGGTACGAGCGGGAGGCACAGATACGCAGTATTTT. Its protein product is CASGLVRAGGTDTQYF.

The chain couples TRBV6-6 to TRBJ2-4; D may correspond to TRBD1 or TRBD2 (5 bases each). The CDR3 spans 15 residues. Trimming removed 5 bases from V and 0 bases from J, with 11 bases in between. CDR1 MNHNY and CDR2 SVGAGI come from the germline V gene (reference sequence). The CDR3: CASSGIGTAKNIQYF. The CDR3 DNA sequence: TGTGCCAGCAGTGGAATAGGGACAGCCAAAAACATTCAGTACTTC.

The V gene is TRBV4-1, the J gene TRBJ2-1; 14 bases fit TRBD2. Germline values: CDR1 MGHRA, CDR2 YSYEKL. The junction had 11 bases not matched to a gene; V was cut back by 4 bases and J by 12 bases. The CDR3 is 16 residues long. The CDR3 sequence is CASSPRGTSGSDGQFF. CDR3 DNA: TGCGCCAGCAGCCCTCGGGGGACTAGCGGGAGTGATGGGCAGTTCTTC.

Concerning this clonotype: A clone one base away is much larger, so this may be a read error. The gene calls are TRBV20-1 and TRBJ2-1; 11 nucleotides match TRBD2. Germline CDR1 and CDR2: DFQATT and SNEGSKA (reference sequence). The CDR3 has 19 residues. After removal of 5 bases from V and 3 bases from J, the junction contained 18 bases not matched to a gene. DNA of the CDR3: TGCAGTGCTTCCATGTCCAATATAGCGGGGGGGCCGATCTACAATGAGCAGTTCTTC. This sequence encodes CSASMSNIAGGPIYNEQFF.

This clonotype was found many times. The V and J genes are TRBV12-3 or TRBV12-4 and TRBJ2-4; D uncertain. CDR3 size: 14 residues. Trimming took 5 bases from V and 0 from J, leaving 8 bases between them. As DNA, the CDR3 is TGTGCCAGCAGTCGGTCCCTAGCCAAAAACATTCAGTACTTC. This encodes CASSRSLAKNIQYF.

This clonotype showed up many times. The V and J genes are TRBV10-2 and TRBJ1-2; D gene unclear. The V and J ends lost 0 bases and 4 bases respectively, with 9 bases between them. CDR1 WSHSY and CDR2 SAAADI come from the germline V gene. There are 14 residues in the CDR3. The CDR3 nucleotides read TGCGCCAGCAGTGAGTCAAGTGACGTCTATGGCTACACCTTC. It is translated as CASSESSDVYGYTF.

V usage is TRBV3-1 and J usage is TRBJ2-3; D may be TRBD1 (6 bases). With 2 bases removed from V and 6 bases from J, the gap between germline ends came to 15 bases. There are 15 residues in the CDR3. Germline lookup yields CDR1 LGHDT and CDR2 YNNKEL (reference sequence). The CDR3: CASSQSTGLPDTQYF. CDR3 bases: TGTGCCAGCAGCCAATCGACAGGCCTCCCGGATACGCAGTATTTT.

In this sample, this clonotype turned up many times. This chain links TRBV27 with TRBJ1-5; D is perhaps TRBD1 (6 bases). The CDR3 runs 14 residues. Germline assignment: CDR1 MNHEY and CDR2 SMNVEV (reference sequence). V lost 5 bases, J lost 7 bases, and 15 bases lay in between. This CDR3 reads CASSLYRDRQPQHF. The CDR3 nucleotides are TGTGCCAGCAGTCTTTACAGGGATAGGCAGCCCCAGCATTTT.

Ten or more counts support this clonotype. This chain connects TRBV4-2 to TRBJ2-1; 7 bases line up with TRBD2. The CDR3 covers 16 residues. Germline V gene lookup returns CDR1 LGHNA and CDR2 YNFKEQ. V trimming: 0 bases; J trimming: 4 bases; junction bases outside the gene matches: 6. Written as DNA, the CDR3 is TGTGCCAGCAGCCAAGAGCAGGGAGGGGCGTACAATGAGCAGTTCTTC. Translating gives CASSQEQGGAYNEQFF.

The sample holds a few counts of this clonotype. A single base separates this from a much larger clone, so it may be a read error. The chain recombines TRBV15 with TRBJ2-7; TRBD2 matches at 9 bases. The CDR3 loop spans 14 amino acids. Looked up from germline, CDR1 is LNHNV and CDR2 is YYDKDF (reference sequence). V shed 8 bases and J 7 bases; nucleotides not matched to a gene: 12. CDR3 sequence reads: CATGTSMGPAEQYF. The CDR3 DNA sequence: TGTGCCACCGGGACTAGCATGGGCCCGGCTGAGCAGTACTTC.

Comment on this clonotype: The junction departs from germline at one end; a sequencing error may be responsible. The chain recombines TRBV4-2 with TRBJ2-3; TRBD2 aligns across 9 bases. CDR1 is LGHNA, CDR2 YNFKEQ, per germline. This CDR3 has 17 amino acids. The DNA of the CDR3 is TGTGCCGGCAGCCAAGAAGGAGCGGGAGGATCCACAGATACGCAGTATTTT. Protein product: CAGSQEGAGGSTDTQYF.

This clonotype has ten or more counts. J is TRBJ2-5 and V is TRBV28, with D tentatively TRBD2 (5 bases). Germline CDR1 MDHEN, CDR2 SYDVKM. This CDR3 has 16 residues. V was trimmed by 5 bases and J by 3 bases, leaving 19 bases between them. The CDR3 DNA reads TGTGCCAGCAGTCCATTGGGTCGACCAGCGGAAGAGACCCAGTACTTC. This sequence encodes CASSPLGRPAEETQYF.

Concerning this clonotype: With a much larger clone just one base away, this may be a read error. V is TRBV28 and J is TRBJ2-5; 12 bases line up with TRBD2. There are 17 residues in the CDR3. Germline CDR1 is MDHEN and CDR2 is SYDVKM. For the CDR3, the DNA is TGTGTCAGCAGTTTACGGCTAGCGGGAGGGTTCCAAGAGACCCAGTACTTC. Its protein product is CVSSLRLAGGFQETQYF.

This clonotype appeared a few times. This may stem from a read error, because a much larger clone lies one nucleotide away. V gene TRBV6-5 combines with J gene TRBJ2-5; D uncertain. Germline values: CDR1 MNHEY, CDR2 SVGAGI. This CDR3 region has 14 residues. Trimming shortened V by 0 bases and J by 11 bases, and 16 bases separated the two germline ends. CDR3 region: CASSYSRRAAQQYF. CDR3 DNA sequence: TGTGCCAGCAGTTACTCCCGTAGGGCGGCCCAGCAGTACTTC.

This clonotype was seen at least ten times. V usage is TRBV7-2 and J usage is TRBJ2-1, with 9 nucleotides matching TRBD2. CDR3 length equals 12 residues. Germline V gene lookup returns CDR1 SGHTA and CDR2 FQGNSA. V shed 5 bases, J shed 10 bases, and the junction held 3 bases outside the gene matches. The CDR3 reads CASSTLAGEQFF. DNA of the CDR3: TGTGCCAGCAGCACTCTAGCGGGAGAGCAGTTCTTC.

V and J are TRBV7-8 and TRBJ2-7, with D perhaps given as TRBD1 or TRBD2 (6 bases each). The V end lost 3 bases, the J end lost 7 bases, and 31 bases lay between the germline ends. Looked up from germline, CDR1 is SGHVS and CDR2 is FQNEAQ. This CDR3 contains 19 residues. The CDR3 region is CASSLGFFRGRGEYNEQYF. The CDR3 DNA is TGTGCCAGCAGCTTGGGATTCTTCCGGGGGCGCGGAGAATACAATGAGCAGTACTTC.

This clonotype was recorded many times. The V and J genes are TRBV12-3 or TRBV12-4 and TRBJ1-2; D call uncertain. This CDR3 has 14 amino acids. The V end was cut by 7 bases, the J end by 4 bases, with 16 bases between. The CDR3 sequence is CASTLGGTPYGYTF. The CDR3 DNA reads TGTGCCAGCACCTTAGGCGGCACCCCCTATGGCTACACCTTC.